This T cell receptor beta chain was identified during a study of vaccination and CD4 T cells after COVID-19. Documented treatment: approximately 9-day PBMC culture with coronavirus spike peptide pools or control peptides (ViraFEST assay). Remarks on this clonotype: Its antigen is undetermined.

The assay that was used to sequence DNA from cultured CD4+ T cells was the Oncomine TCR Beta short-read assay. TCRdb reanalysed the PCR reads using MiXCR and keeps one entry per CDR3 protein. In the table there are more than 10,000 distinct CDR3 sequences, about 60% of which are singletons. Germline V gene data show CDR1 as SGHRS and CDR2 as YFSETQ. Trimming pared 5 bases from V and 6 bases from J, leaving 11 bases between. The CDR3 consists of 13 residues. The V call is TRBV5-1, the J call TRBJ2-2, with D possibly matching TRBD1 (7 bases). The sequence derives from a human donor who had recovered from COVID-19. Sequencing used CD4+ T cells from blood, cultured in vitro. CDR3 coding DNA: TGCGCCAGCAGGGAGGGGGCCTCCGGGGAGCTGTTTTTT. This gives the protein CASREGASGELFF. The whole variable domain, remainder taken from reference TRBV5-1 and TRBJ2-2, is KAGVTQTPRYLIKTRGQQVTLSCSPISGHRSVSWYQQTPGQGLQFLFEYFSETQRNKGNFPGRFSGRQFSNSRSEMNVSTLELGDSALYLCASREGASGELFFGEGSRLTVL.